One and the same sample provided the 7 T cell receptor beta chains below, sequenced in a study of blood T cells in healthy people across ages. Primers used in a second PCR of about 6 to 11 cycles were a sample-barcoded 5' primer and a J-beta primer mix. One entry per CDR3 protein, called by TCRdb with MiXCR from the 5' RACE reads. This sample has 720,000 or so distinct CDR3 sequences, with about 43% found just once. The source material was blood. The source is a man older than 75 in good health.

This clonotype was seen at least ten times. The rearrangement links TRBV7-8 to TRBJ2-7, with D maybe TRBD2 (5 bases). Germline CDR1 and CDR2: SGHVS and FQNEAQ. The germline V and J ends were trimmed by 1 base and 4 bases, with 14 bases remaining between them. CDR3 size: 15 residues. The CDR3: CASSLDRTATYEQYF. As DNA, the CDR3 is TGTGCCAGCAGCTTAGACCGGACTGCTACTTACGAGCAGTACTTC.

With respect to this clonotype: A much larger clone differs from this one at a single base, so this may be a read error. The chain carries TRBV7-2 and TRBJ2-5; D perhaps matches TRBD2 (5 bases). The V and J ends lost 1 base and 7 bases respectively, with 13 bases between them. The CDR3 consists of 14 residues. The germline gives CDR1 SGHTA, CDR2 FQGNSA. CDR3 sequence: CASSLDWSRGTQYF. The CDR3 DNA is TGTGCCAGCAGCTTAGACTGGTCTCGGGGGACCCAGTACTTC.

This clonotype was detected only a few times. The chain recombines TRBV25-1 with TRBJ2-1, with D possibly being TRBD2 (6 bases). The CDR3 is 20 amino acids. In germline, CDR1 is MGHDK, CDR2 SYGVNS. V lost 6 bases and J 0 bases, leaving 27 bases between the germline ends. Here the CDR3 reads CASSGGATLVPESSYNEQFF. The CDR3 DNA reads TGTGCCAGCAGCGGCGGGGCTACCCTAGTACCTGAGAGCTCCTACAATGAGCAGTTCTTC.

The J gene is TRBJ2-7, the V gene TRBV28; D tentatively fits TRBD1 or TRBD2 (5 bases each). This CDR3 has 13 residues. Germline V gene sequence: CDR1 MDHEN, CDR2 SYDVKM. Trimming cost V 7 bases and J 7 bases, with 17 bases left between them. For the CDR3, the DNA is TGTGCCAGCAAAGGCGCCGGGACGGGAGAGCAGTACTTC. Translation: CASKGAGTGEQYF.

The V call is TRBV20-1, the J call TRBJ2-7; 8 bases are a match to TRBD1. The CDR3 is made up of 15 amino acids. V shed 2 bases, J shed 0 bases, and the junction held 6 bases outside the gene matches. Looked up from germline, CDR1 is DFQATT and CDR2 is SNEGSKA (reference sequence). The chain's CDR3 is CSARKDRDVSYEQYF. Written as DNA, the CDR3 is TGCAGTGCTAGAAAGGACAGGGACGTCTCCTACGAGCAGTACTTC.

This clonotype showed up just a few times. This chain connects TRBV7-3 to TRBJ2-5, with D perhaps assigned TRBD1 or TRBD2 (5 bases each). There are 13 residues in the CDR3. Trimming removed 1 base at V and 11 bases at J, with 14 bases between. From germline, CDR1 is SGHTA and CDR2 FQGTGA. The DNA for the CDR3 is TGTGCCAGCAGCTTAAGGGGGTCCAGGATGCAGTACTTC. Translated, it gives CASSLRGSRMQYF. The variable domain in full, completed from reference TRBV7-3 and TRBJ2-5, reads GAGVSQTPSNKVTEKGKYVELRCDPISGHTALYWYRQSLGQGPEFLIYFQGTGAADDSGLPNDRFFAVRPEGSVSTLKIQRTERGDSAVYLCASSLRGSRMQYFGPGTRLLVL.

This clonotype has a handful of counts. J is TRBJ2-1 and V is TRBV6-1; D is possibly TRBD1 or TRBD2 (8 bases each). Trimming left V 6 bases short and J 6 bases short, with 24 bases between. CDR3 length: 17 residues. Germline CDR1 is MNHNS and CDR2 is SASEGT. The CDR3 region is CASRKGQAGAGGNEQFF. In DNA form, the CDR3 reads TGTGCCAGCAGAAAGGGACAGGCAGGCGCGGGGGGCAATGAGCAGTTCTTC.